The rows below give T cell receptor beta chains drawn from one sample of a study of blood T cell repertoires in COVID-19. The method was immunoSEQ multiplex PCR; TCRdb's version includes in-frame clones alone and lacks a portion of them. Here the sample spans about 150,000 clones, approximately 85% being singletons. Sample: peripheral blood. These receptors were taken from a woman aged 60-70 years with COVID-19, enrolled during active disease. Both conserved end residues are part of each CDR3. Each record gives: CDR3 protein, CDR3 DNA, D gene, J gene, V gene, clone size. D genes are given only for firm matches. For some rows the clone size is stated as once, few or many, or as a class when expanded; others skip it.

CDR3aa: CASIQTDRTYNEQFF
CDR3nt: TGTGCCAGCATCCAAACAGACAGGACCTACAATGAGCAGTTCTTC
d_gene: NA
j_gene: TRBJ2-1
v_gene: TRBV7-9
abundance: NA

CDR3aa: CSVEQGSTEAFF
CDR3nt: TGCAGCGTTGAACAGGGGAGCACTGAAGCTTTCTTT
d_gene: NA
j_gene: TRBJ1-1
v_gene: TRBV29-1
abundance: NA

CDR3aa: CASIEGGTGRTPLHF
CDR3nt: TGTGCCAGCATCGAGGGGGGGACAGGGAGGACACCCCTCCACTTT
d_gene: TRBD1
j_gene: TRBJ1-6
v_gene: TRBV2
abundance: NA

CDR3aa: CASSEYQGGYTDTQYF
CDR3nt: TGTGCCAGCAGTGAATATCAAGGAGGGTACACAGATACGCAGTATTTT
d_gene: NA
j_gene: TRBJ2-3
v_gene: TRBV25-1
abundance: NA

CDR3aa: CASTKNTEAFF
CDR3nt: TGTGCCAGCACAAAGAACACTGAAGCTTTCTTT
d_gene: NA
j_gene: TRBJ1-1
v_gene: TRBV2
abundance: NA

CDR3aa: CSSEPSFNEQFF
CDR3nt: TGCAGCTCGGAGCCATCTTTCAATGAGCAGTTCTTC
d_gene: NA
j_gene: TRBJ2-1
v_gene: TRBV29-1
abundance: NA

CDR3aa: CASSLGIRSATNEKLFF
CDR3nt: TGCGCCAGCAGCTTGGGTATCCGTTCCGCAACTAATGAAAAACTGTTTTTT
d_gene: NA
j_gene: TRBJ1-4
v_gene: TRBV5-1
abundance: NA

CDR3aa: CASSSEQVSPLHF
CDR3nt: TGTGCCAGCAGCTCTGAACAGGTTTCACCCCTCCACTTT
d_gene: NA
j_gene: TRBJ1-6
v_gene: TRBV5-8
abundance: NA

CDR3aa: CASSRGRRDTEAFF
CDR3nt: TGTGCCAGCAGCAGGGGCCGCCGGGACACTGAAGCTTTCTTT
d_gene: NA
j_gene: TRBJ1-1
v_gene: TRBV13
abundance: NA

CDR3aa: CASSQDQTANYGYTF
CDR3nt: TGCGCCAGCAGCCAAGATCAGACAGCTAACTATGGCTACACCTTC
d_gene: NA
j_gene: TRBJ1-2
v_gene: TRBV4-1
abundance: NA

CDR3aa: CASSPRQILQETQYF
CDR3nt: TGTGCCAGCAGCCCCAGACAGATATTACAAGAGACCCAGTACTTC
d_gene: NA
j_gene: TRBJ2-5
v_gene: TRBV3-1/TRBV3-2
abundance: NA

CDR3aa: CASSQRQETEKLFF
CDR3nt: TGTGCCAGCAGCCAAAGACAGGAGACCGAAAAACTGTTTTTT
d_gene: NA
j_gene: TRBJ1-4
v_gene: TRBV3-1/TRBV3-2
abundance: NA

CDR3aa: CASSSGQVPGELFF
CDR3nt: TGTGCCAGCAGCTCGGGACAGGTCCCCGGGGAGCTGTTTTTT
d_gene: TRBD1
j_gene: TRBJ2-2
v_gene: TRBV5-4
abundance: NA

CDR3aa: CASSLVVGDRGSNEQFF
CDR3nt: TGTGCCAGCAGCTTGGTTGTTGGGGACAGGGGGTCAAATGAGCAGTTCTTC
d_gene: TRBD1
j_gene: TRBJ2-1
v_gene: TRBV5-5
abundance: NA

CDR3aa: CASSSEVNTEAFF
CDR3nt: TGCGCCAGCAGTTCAGAGGTAAACACTGAAGCTTTCTTT
d_gene: NA
j_gene: TRBJ1-1
v_gene: TRBV5-1
abundance: NA

CDR3aa: CAKDRVGNYGYTF
CDR3nt: TGCGCCAAGGACAGGGTGGGCAACTATGGCTACACCTTC
d_gene: TRBD1
j_gene: TRBJ1-2
v_gene: TRBV10-1
abundance: NA

CDR3aa: CASSPPGFPDNSPLHF
CDR3nt: TGCGCCAGCAGCCCCCCGGGATTTCCAGATAATTCACCCCTCCACTTT
d_gene: NA
j_gene: TRBJ1-6
v_gene: TRBV4-1
abundance: NA

CDR3aa: CASGNWGLRTEAFF
CDR3nt: TGTGCCAGCGGCAATTGGGGGCTGAGGACTGAAGCTTTCTTT
d_gene: NA
j_gene: TRBJ1-1
v_gene: TRBV5-6
abundance: few

CDR3aa: CASSLLQGNQPQHF
CDR3nt: TGTGCCAGTAGTCTCCTACAGGGGAATCAGCCCCAGCATTTT
d_gene: TRBD1
j_gene: TRBJ1-5
v_gene: TRBV19
abundance: NA

CDR3aa: CASSFPGTEAFF
CDR3nt: TGTGCCAGTAGTTTCCCGGGCACTGAAGCTTTCTTT
d_gene: NA
j_gene: TRBJ1-1
v_gene: TRBV19
abundance: NA

CDR3aa: CASSLGHLNTEAFF
CDR3nt: TGTGCCAGCAGCTTAGGACACCTGAACACTGAAGCTTTCTTT
d_gene: NA
j_gene: TRBJ1-1
v_gene: TRBV7-9
abundance: NA

CDR3aa: CASKSTDTRQETQYF
CDR3nt: TGTGCCTCCAAATCTACGGACACGAGGCAAGAGACCCAGTACTTC
d_gene: NA
j_gene: TRBJ2-5
v_gene: TRBV19
abundance: once

CDR3aa: CARSTGYGYTF
CDR3nt: TGTGCCAGATCGACAGGGTATGGCTACACCTTC
d_gene: TRBD1
j_gene: TRBJ1-2
v_gene: TRBV2
abundance: NA

CDR3aa: CASSLSSGPNTEAFF
CDR3nt: TGTGCCAGCAGCTTATCATCAGGGCCGAACACTGAAGCTTTCTTT
d_gene: NA
j_gene: TRBJ1-1
v_gene: TRBV7-3
abundance: NA

CDR3aa: CARMEGYSYNEQFF
CDR3nt: TGTGCCAGAATGGAGGGTTACTCCTACAATGAGCAGTTCTTC
d_gene: NA
j_gene: TRBJ2-1
v_gene: TRBV7-5
abundance: NA

CDR3aa: CASSHPDQVPNSPLHF
CDR3nt: TGTGCCAGCAGCCACCCCGACCAGGTTCCAAATTCACCCCTCCACTTT
d_gene: NA
j_gene: TRBJ1-6
v_gene: TRBV3-1/TRBV3-2
abundance: NA

CDR3aa: CASRGTSGRALWQYF
CDR3nt: TGTGCCAGCAGGGGGACTAGCGGGAGGGCCCTATGGCAGTACTTC
d_gene: TRBD2
j_gene: TRBJ2-7
v_gene: TRBV2
abundance: few

CDR3aa: CATSREGRGGYGYTF
CDR3nt: TGTGCCACCAGCAGAGAGGGAAGGGGAGGCTATGGCTACACCTTC
d_gene: NA
j_gene: TRBJ1-2
v_gene: TRBV15
abundance: NA

CDR3aa: CASSQLAGDGELFF
CDR3nt: TGTGCCAGCAGCCAACTAGCGGGAGACGGGGAGCTGTTTTTT
d_gene: TRBD2
j_gene: TRBJ2-2
v_gene: TRBV3-1/TRBV3-2
abundance: NA

CDR3aa: CASSELAGVYNEQFF
CDR3nt: TGTGCCAGCAGTGAACTAGCGGGGGTCTACAATGAGCAGTTCTTC
d_gene: TRBD2
j_gene: TRBJ2-1
v_gene: TRBV6-1
abundance: NA